The 19 T cell receptor beta chains reported below all come from one sample, sequenced in a study of T cells in women clearing cervical HPV infection. The assay was immunoSEQ multiplex PCR, and TCRdb's table has in-frame clones only and misses some. This specimen shows more than 40,000 clones; the ten leading clones hold 7.6%. The source material was blood buffy coat. The receptors were sampled from a woman aged 18 to 69 with a cervical HPV16 infection that either progressed to CIN3+ or cleared (not recorded which).

On this clone itself: The CDR3 end lies 3 residues beyond the end of the read and is filled in from the germline J gene. The rearrangement uses TRBV20-1 and TRBJ2-7, with TRBD2 matching 11 bases. CDR3 length equals 14 residues. V dropped 4 bases and J dropped 4; count of bases not matched to a gene: 6. The V gene's germline CDR1 is DFQATT and CDR2 SNEGSKA (reference sequence). The CDR3: CSATTRLAGYEQYF. The covered CDR3 bases are TGCAGTGCTACGACGCGACTAGCGGGATACGAG.

With regard to this clone: The missing CDR3 end, 3 residues past where the read stops, is filled in from the germline J gene. This chain uses TRBV6-2 or TRBV6-3 with TRBJ2-1; TRBD2 matches 8 bases. The CDR3 sequence is 15 residues long. V gave up 5 bases and J gave up 6 bases; unmatched junction bases: 9. CDR1 MNHEY and CDR2 SVGEGT come from the germline V gene. The sequenced CDR3 bases are TGTGCCAGCAGTGTAGCGGGGAACATTCCCAATGAG. Translated: CASSVAGNIPNE. The entire CDR3 protein is CASSVAGNIPNEQFF.

Concerning this clone itself: The CDR3 extends 3 residues past the end of the read, so its final part is completed from the germline J gene. V is TRBV7-3 and J is TRBJ2-4; 8 bases are shared with TRBD1. This CDR3 has 16 amino acids. The germline gives CDR1 SGHTA, CDR2 FQGTGA. J was trimmed by 2 bases and V by 6 bases; bases with no gene match: 9. The CDR3 is CASRRGDRTSKNIQYF. The CDR3 bases that were read are TGTGCCAGCAGGCGCGGGGACAGGACTTCCAAAAACATT.

A remark on this clone: The observed sequence ends 3 residues before the CDR3 terminus, with the missing tail filled in from the germline J gene. V and J are TRBV19 and TRBJ2-2; 8 bases are a match to TRBD1. Losses at the gene ends were 8 bases for V and 1 base for J; bases not matched to a gene: 6. This CDR3 has 15 residues. Per germline, CDR1 LNHDA and CDR2 SQIVND (reference sequence). CDR3: CASAPGTGNTGELFF. The DNA read from the CDR3 is TGTGCCAGTGCACCCGGGACAGGGAACACCGGGGAG.

Notes on this clone: Read data end 3 residues before the CDR3 end; the end is taken from the germline J gene. This chain connects TRBV6-2 or TRBV6-3 to TRBJ2-3; D is uncertain. The CDR3 has 12 residues. With 2 bases removed from V and 4 bases from J, the gap between germline ends came to 4 bases. The germline CDR1 and CDR2 sequences are MNHEY and SVGEGT. The part of the CDR3 DNA that was read is TGTGCCAGCAGTTACCCAGCAGATACG. It translates to CASSYPADT. The whole CDR3 region reads CASSYPADTQYF.

For this clone: Sequencing ends 3 residues short of the CDR3 end; the germline J gene provides the rest. V and J are TRBV2 and TRBJ2-2, with 7 bases lining up with TRBD1. The germline gives CDR1 SNHLY, CDR2 FYNNEI. CDR3 size: 15 residues. V was pared by 7 bases and J by 6 bases, with 11 bases of the junction left unmatched. Incomplete CDR3 DNA: TGTGCCAGCAATCGACAGGGTTTAAGTTCCGGGGAG. Protein: CASNRQGLSSGE. In full, the CDR3 is CASNRQGLSSGELFF. Using reference TRBV2 and TRBJ2-2 for the parts outside the CDR3, the full variable domain is EPEVTQTPSHQVTQMGQEVILRCVPISNHLYFYWYRQILGQKVEFLVSFYNNEISEKSEIFDDQFSVERPDGSNFTLKIRSTKLEDSAMYFCASNRQGLSSGELFFGEGSRLTVL.

Concerning this clone: The read ends 3 residues early relative to the CDR3; the germline J gene fills the gap. V usage is TRBV5-1 and J usage is TRBJ1-6; perhaps TRBD1 as D (5 bases). Trimming pared 0 bases from V and 10 bases from J, leaving 8 bases between. The germline V gene encodes CDR1 SGHRS and CDR2 YFSETQ. The CDR3 sequence is 13 residues long. CDR3 residues: CASSLAGLSPLHF. CDR3 DNA (partial): TGCGCCAGCAGCTTGGCGGGACTATCACCC.

About this clone itself: The read ends 3 residues early relative to the CDR3; the germline J gene fills the gap. The chain combines TRBV11-3 with TRBJ2-1, with TRBD2 matching 8 bases. Unmatched junction bases numbered 14, after V lost 11 bases and J lost 8 bases. CDR1 and CDR2 from the germline V gene are SGHNT and YENEEA. This CDR3 comprises 14 residues. The CDR3 DNA, read in part, is TGTGCCGTCCTTAGTAGCGGGAAAGGGGATGAG. It encodes CAVLSSGKGDE. The whole CDR3 protein reads CAVLSSGKGDEQFF.

Points on this clone: The observed sequence ends 3 residues before the CDR3 terminus, with the missing tail filled in from the germline J gene. The chain recombines TRBV20-1 with TRBJ2-3, with D possibly matching TRBD1 (6 bases). Trimming took 2 bases from V and 2 from J, leaving 14 bases between them. There are 15 residues in the CDR3. CDR1 and CDR2 from the germline V gene are DFQATT and SNEGSKA (reference sequence). CDR3 sequence reads: CSARQGIINTDTQYF. The DNA read from the CDR3 is TGCAGTGCTAGACAGGGGATAATAAACACAGATACG.

To note about this clone: The read gets to within 3 residues of the CDR3 end, and the germline J gene fills in the rest. The chain couples TRBV11-2 to TRBJ1-2; D is possibly TRBD1 (5 bases). The V and J ends lost 1 base and 2 bases respectively, with 8 bases between them. Germline V gene lookup returns CDR1 SGHAT and CDR2 FQNNGV. The CDR3 length is 14 residues. The CDR3 region is CASSLGGGNYGYTF. The CDR3 bases that were read are TGTGCCAGCAGCTTAGGGGGGGGGAACTATGGC.

Details on this clone: The read ends 3 residues shy of where the CDR3 ends; the end is completed using the germline J gene. The rearrangement links TRBV7-6 to TRBJ2-1, with a tentative D call TRBD2 (6 bases). The CDR3 runs 15 residues. V shed 3 bases and J shed 2 bases, with 11 bases lying between them. Germline assignment: CDR1 SGHVS and CDR2 FNYEAQ. CDR3 amino acids: CASSFERAAYNEQFF. CDR3 bases read: TGTGCCAGCAGCTTCGAGCGGGCGGCCTACAATGAG.

With regard to this clone: The CDR3 end is not reached by the read, which stops 3 residues before it; the germline J gene fills it in. The chain uses TRBV10-3 and TRBJ1-2, with D perhaps matching TRBD1 (5 bases). CDR1 ENHRY and CDR2 SYGVKD come from the germline V gene. CDR3 size: 17 residues. V lost 3 bases and J lost 2, with 19 bases in between. The CDR3 sequence is CAISDPLGGAPNYGYTF. The part of the CDR3 DNA that was read is TGTGCCATCAGTGATCCCCTGGGGGGAGCCCCAAACTATGGC.

In the case of this clone: The read stops 3 residues short of the end of the CDR3; the missing end is completed from the germline J gene. This chain links TRBV2 with TRBJ1-5, with 8 bases that match TRBD1. Germline assignment: CDR1 SNHLY and CDR2 FYNNEI. Trimming cost V 3 bases and J 1 base; bases outside gene matches: 8. The CDR3 spans 17 residues. The CDR3 protein is CASSDLGTGVSNQPQHF. The DNA read from the CDR3 is TGTGCCAGCAGTGACCTTGGGACAGGTGTGAGCAATCAGCCC. The full variable domain, in which reference TRBV2 and TRBJ1-5 provide the parts outside the CDR3, is EPEVTQTPSHQVTQMGQEVILRCVPISNHLYFYWYRQILGQKVEFLVSFYNNEISEKSEIFDDQFSVERPDGSNFTLKIRSTKLEDSAMYFCASSDLGTGVSNQPQHFGDGTRLSIL.

As to this clone: The read halts 3 residues ahead of the CDR3 end, with the missing end drawn from the germline J gene. The chain uses TRBV7-3 and TRBJ2-2; D remains ambiguous. The V end lost 4 bases, the J end lost 5 bases, and 8 bases lay between the germline ends. This CDR3 is built from 13 residues. Germline V gives CDR1 SGHTA, CDR2 FQGTGA. CDR3 sequence: CASSSFRTGELFF. CDR3 bases read: TGTGCCAGCAGCTCCTTCCGGACCGGGGAG.

Of note for this clone: The read stops 3 residues short of the end of the CDR3; the missing end is completed from the germline J gene. V and J are TRBV13 and TRBJ2-1, with 7 bases aligning to TRBD1. V shed 5 bases and J 0 bases; nucleotides not matched to a gene: 4. Looked up from germline, CDR1 is PRHDT and CDR2 is FYEKMQ (reference sequence). CDR3 length: 15 amino acids. CDR3 DNA (partial): TGTGCCAGCAGCCCGGACAGGAGCTCCTACAATGAG. Its translation is CASSPDRSSYNE. The full CDR3 protein reads CASSPDRSSYNEQFF.

Comment on this clone: The read stops 3 residues short of the end of the CDR3; the missing end is completed from the germline J gene. The J gene is TRBJ2-7, the V gene TRBV19; possible D gene TRBD1, 6 bases. This CDR3 has 18 residues. V dropped 1 base and J dropped 2 bases, with 21 bases sitting between them. Germline V lookup: CDR1 LNHDA, CDR2 SQIVND (reference sequence). The sequenced part of the CDR3 DNA is TGTGCCAGTAGTATAGCTACCCTGCGCGATGGGGACACCTACGAG. This sequence encodes CASSIATLRDGDTYE. The full CDR3 reads CASSIATLRDGDTYEQYF.

As regards this clone: The CDR3 end is not reached by the read, which stops 3 residues before it; the germline J gene fills it in. The V call is TRBV2, the J call TRBJ2-3; no reliable D call. The germline V gene has CDR1 SNHLY and CDR2 FYNNEI. The CDR3 runs 13 residues. V gave up 5 bases and J gave up 7 bases, with 13 bases separating them. The part of the CDR3 DNA that was read is TGTGCCAGCAGTTCCGACTCCTCCAATACG. Amino acid sequence: CASSSDSSNT. The CDR3 as a whole reads CASSSDSSNTQYF.

To note about this clone: The read ends 3 residues early relative to the CDR3; the germline J gene fills the gap. The rearrangement links TRBV7-2 to TRBJ2-3; D gene ambiguous. This CDR3 region has 14 residues. Trimming took 1 base from V and 3 from J, leaving 8 bases between them. Germline CDR1 and CDR2: SGHTA and FQGNSA. Partial CDR3 DNA: TGTGCCAGCAGCTTAGTTGAAGGGACAGATACG. This encodes CASSLVEGTDT. The CDR3 reads in full as CASSLVEGTDTQYF.

In regard to this clone: Read coverage stops 3 residues before the CDR3 terminus; the germline J gene supplies the remainder. The chain uses TRBV7-9 and TRBJ2-2; 8 bases map to TRBD1. CDR1 is SEHNR, CDR2 FQNEAQ, per germline (reference sequence). V trimming: 3 bases; J trimming: 4 bases; junction bases outside the gene matches: 4. This CDR3 is built from 15 residues. Partial CDR3 DNA: TGTGCCAGCAGCTTCGCGGACAGGGCCACCGGGGAG. Translation: CASSFADRATGE. The whole CDR3 reads CASSFADRATGELFF.